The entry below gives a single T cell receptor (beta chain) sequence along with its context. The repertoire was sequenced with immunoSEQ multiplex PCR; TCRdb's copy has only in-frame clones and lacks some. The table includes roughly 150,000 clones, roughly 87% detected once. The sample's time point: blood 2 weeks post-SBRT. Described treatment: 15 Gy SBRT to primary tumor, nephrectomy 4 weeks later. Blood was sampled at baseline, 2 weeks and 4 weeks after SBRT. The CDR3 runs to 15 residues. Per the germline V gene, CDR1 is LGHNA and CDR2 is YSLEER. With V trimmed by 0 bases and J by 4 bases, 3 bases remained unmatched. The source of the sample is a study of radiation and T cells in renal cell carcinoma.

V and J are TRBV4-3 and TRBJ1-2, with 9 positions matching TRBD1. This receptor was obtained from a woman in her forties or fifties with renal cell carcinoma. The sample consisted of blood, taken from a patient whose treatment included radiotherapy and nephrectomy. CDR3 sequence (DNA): TGCGCCAGCAGCCAAGAGACAGGGGGGACCTATGGCTACACCTTC. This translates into CASSQETGGTYGYTF.